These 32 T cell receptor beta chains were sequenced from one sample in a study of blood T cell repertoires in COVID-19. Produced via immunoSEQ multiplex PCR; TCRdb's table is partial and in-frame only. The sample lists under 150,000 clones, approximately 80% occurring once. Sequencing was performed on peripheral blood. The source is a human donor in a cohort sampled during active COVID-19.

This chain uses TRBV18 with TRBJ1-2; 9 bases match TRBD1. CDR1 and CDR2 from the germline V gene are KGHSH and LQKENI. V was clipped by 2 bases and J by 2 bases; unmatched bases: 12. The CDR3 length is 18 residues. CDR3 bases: TGTGCCAGCTCACCAGTTAGGTCTATGGGACAGGGAAACTATGGCTACACCTTC. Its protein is CASSPVRSMGQGNYGYTF.

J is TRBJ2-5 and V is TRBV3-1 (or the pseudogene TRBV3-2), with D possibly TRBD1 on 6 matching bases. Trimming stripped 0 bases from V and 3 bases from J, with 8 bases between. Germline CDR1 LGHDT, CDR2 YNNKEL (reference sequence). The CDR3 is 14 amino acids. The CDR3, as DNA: TGTGCCAGCAGCCAAGAGGACAGCGAAGAGACCCAGTACTTC. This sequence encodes CASSQEDSEETQYF.

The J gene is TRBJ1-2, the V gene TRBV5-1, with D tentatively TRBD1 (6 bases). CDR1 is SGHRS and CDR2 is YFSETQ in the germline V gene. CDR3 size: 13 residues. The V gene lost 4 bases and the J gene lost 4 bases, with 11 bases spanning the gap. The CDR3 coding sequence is TGCGCCAGCAGCCACCCAGGGGTCTATGGCTACACCTTC. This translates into CASSHPGVYGYTF.

The CDR3 spells CASSHRDRVYEQYF. CDR3 nucleotides: TGTGCCAGCAGTCACCGGGACAGGGTCTACGAGCAGTACTTC. This sequence joins TRBV2 and TRBJ2-7; 9 nucleotides line up with TRBD1. CDR1 is SNHLY and CDR2 is FYNNEI in the germline V gene. CDR3 length equals 14 residues. Trimming took 5 bases from V and 3 from J; bases not matched to a gene: 5.

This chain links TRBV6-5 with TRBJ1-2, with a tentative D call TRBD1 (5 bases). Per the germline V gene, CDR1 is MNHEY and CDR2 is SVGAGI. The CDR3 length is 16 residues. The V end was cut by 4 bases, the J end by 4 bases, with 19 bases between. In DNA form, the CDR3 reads TGTGCCAGCAGTTTACGAGGTGGCAGGGCGTTCTATGGCTACACCTTC. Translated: CASSLRGGRAFYGYTF.

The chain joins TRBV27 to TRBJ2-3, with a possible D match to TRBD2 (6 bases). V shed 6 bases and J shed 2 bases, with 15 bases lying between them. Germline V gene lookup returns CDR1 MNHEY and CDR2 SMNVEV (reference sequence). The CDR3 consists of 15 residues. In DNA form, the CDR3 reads TGTGCCAGCAGGCCCCTGGACTACTTCACAGATACGCAGTATTTT. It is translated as CASRPLDYFTDTQYF.

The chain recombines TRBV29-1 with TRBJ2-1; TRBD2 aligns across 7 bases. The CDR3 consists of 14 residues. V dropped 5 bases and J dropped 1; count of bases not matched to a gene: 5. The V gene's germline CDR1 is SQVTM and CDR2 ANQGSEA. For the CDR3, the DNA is TGCAGCGTTCCAGAGCGGGGATCCTACAATGAGCAGTTCTTC. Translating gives CSVPERGSYNEQFF.

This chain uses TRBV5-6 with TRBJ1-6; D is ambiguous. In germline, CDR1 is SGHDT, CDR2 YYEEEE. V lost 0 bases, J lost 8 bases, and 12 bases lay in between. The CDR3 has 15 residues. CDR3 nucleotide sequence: TGTGCCAGCAGCTTGGGTCCCCAGGTCTATTCACCCCTCCACTTT. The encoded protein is CASSLGPQVYSPLHF.

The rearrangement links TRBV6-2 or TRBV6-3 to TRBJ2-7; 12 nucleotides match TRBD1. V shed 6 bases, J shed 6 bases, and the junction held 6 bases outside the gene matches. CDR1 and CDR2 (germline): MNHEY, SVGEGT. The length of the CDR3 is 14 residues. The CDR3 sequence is CASSRDRGLVEQYF. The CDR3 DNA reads TGTGCCAGCAGCCGGGACAGGGGGCTTGTCGAGCAGTACTTC.

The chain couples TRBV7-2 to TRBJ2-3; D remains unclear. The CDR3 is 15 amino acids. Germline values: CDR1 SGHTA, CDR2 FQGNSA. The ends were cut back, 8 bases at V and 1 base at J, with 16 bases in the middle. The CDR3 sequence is CASEQSIHRTDTQYF. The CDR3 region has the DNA TGTGCCAGCGAACAGTCGATCCACCGCACAGATACGCAGTATTTT.

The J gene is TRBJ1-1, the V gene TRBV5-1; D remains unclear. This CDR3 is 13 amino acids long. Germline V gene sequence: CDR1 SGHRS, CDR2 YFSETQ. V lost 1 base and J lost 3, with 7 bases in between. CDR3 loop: CASSLYPDTEAFF. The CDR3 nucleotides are TGCGCCAGCAGCTTGTACCCGGACACTGAAGCTTTCTTT. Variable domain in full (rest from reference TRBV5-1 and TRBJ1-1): KAGVTQTPRYLIKTRGQQVTLSCSPISGHRSVSWYQQTPGQGLQFLFEYFSETQRNKGNFPGRFSGRQFSNSRSEMNVSTLELGDSALYLCASSLYPDTEAFFGQGTRLTVV.

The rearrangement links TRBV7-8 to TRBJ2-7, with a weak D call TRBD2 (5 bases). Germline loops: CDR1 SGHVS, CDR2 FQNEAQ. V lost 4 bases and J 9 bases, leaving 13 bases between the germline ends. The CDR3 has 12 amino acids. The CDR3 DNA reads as TGTGCCAGCAGCTATCGGACTGCGGGGCAGTACTTC. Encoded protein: CASSYRTAGQYF.

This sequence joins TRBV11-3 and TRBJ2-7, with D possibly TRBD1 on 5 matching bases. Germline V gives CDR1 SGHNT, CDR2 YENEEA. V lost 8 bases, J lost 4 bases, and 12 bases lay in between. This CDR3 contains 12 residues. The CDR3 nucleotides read TGTGCCAGCTCAACAGGCGCGTACGAGCAGTACTTC. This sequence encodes CASSTGAYEQYF. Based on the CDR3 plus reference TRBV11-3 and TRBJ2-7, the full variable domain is EAGVVQSPRYKIIEKKQPVAFWCNPISGHNTLYWYLQNLGQGPELLIRYENEEAVDDSQLPKDRFSAERLKGVDSTLKIQPAELGDSAVYLCASSTGAYEQYFGPGTRLTVT.

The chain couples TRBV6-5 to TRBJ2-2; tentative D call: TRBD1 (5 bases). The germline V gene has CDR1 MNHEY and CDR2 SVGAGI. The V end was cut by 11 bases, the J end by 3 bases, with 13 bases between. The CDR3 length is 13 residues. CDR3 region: CAVQGAYTGELFF. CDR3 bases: TGTGCCGTCCAAGGGGCTTACACCGGGGAGCTGTTTTTT.

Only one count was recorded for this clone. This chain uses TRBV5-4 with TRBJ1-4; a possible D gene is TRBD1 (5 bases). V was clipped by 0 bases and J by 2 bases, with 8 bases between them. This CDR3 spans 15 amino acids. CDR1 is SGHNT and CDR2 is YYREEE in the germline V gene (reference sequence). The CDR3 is CASSLGAGTNEKLFF. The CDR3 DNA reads TGTGCCAGCAGCTTGGGGGCAGGGACTAATGAAAAACTGTTTTTT. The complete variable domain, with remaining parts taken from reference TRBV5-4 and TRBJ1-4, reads ETGVTQSPTHLIKTRGQQVTLRCSSQSGHNTVSWYQQALGQGPQFIFQYYREEENGRGNFPPRFSGLQFPNYSSELNVNALELDDSALYLCASSLGAGTNEKLFFGSGTQLSVL.

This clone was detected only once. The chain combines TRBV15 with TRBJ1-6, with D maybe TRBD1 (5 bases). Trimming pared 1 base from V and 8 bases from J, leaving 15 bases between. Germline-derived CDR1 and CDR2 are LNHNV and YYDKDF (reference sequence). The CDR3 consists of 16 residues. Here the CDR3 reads CATSRVVVRVDSPLHF. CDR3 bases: TGTGCCACCAGCAGAGTAGTTGTCAGGGTTGATTCACCCCTCCACTTT.

CDR3 sequence (DNA): TGCGCCAGCAGCTTGGACGTAGCGAACACTGAAGCTTTCTTT. This sequence encodes CASSLDVANTEAFF. This chain links TRBV5-1 with TRBJ1-1; no reliable D call. V was shortened by 0 bases and J by 1 base, with 7 bases between the two germline ends. Germline CDR1 reads SGHRS; CDR2 reads YFSETQ. CDR3 length: 14 amino acids.

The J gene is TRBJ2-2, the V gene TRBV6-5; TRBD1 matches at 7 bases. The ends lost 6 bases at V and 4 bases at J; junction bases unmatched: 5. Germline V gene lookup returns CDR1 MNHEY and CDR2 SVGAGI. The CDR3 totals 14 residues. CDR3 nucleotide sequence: TGTGCCAGCAGCTGGGACAGAGGCACCGGGGAGCTGTTTTTT. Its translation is CASSWDRGTGELFF.

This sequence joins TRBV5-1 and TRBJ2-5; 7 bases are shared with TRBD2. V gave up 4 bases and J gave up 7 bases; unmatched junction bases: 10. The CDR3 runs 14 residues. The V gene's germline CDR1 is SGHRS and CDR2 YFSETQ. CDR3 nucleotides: TGCGCCAGCAGCCCCCGGGGAGGGGTTGGGACCCAGTACTTC. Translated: CASSPRGGVGTQYF. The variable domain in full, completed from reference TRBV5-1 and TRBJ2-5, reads KAGVTQTPRYLIKTRGQQVTLSCSPISGHRSVSWYQQTPGQGLQFLFEYFSETQRNKGNFPGRFSGRQFSNSRSEMNVSTLELGDSALYLCASSPRGGVGTQYFGPGTRLLVL.

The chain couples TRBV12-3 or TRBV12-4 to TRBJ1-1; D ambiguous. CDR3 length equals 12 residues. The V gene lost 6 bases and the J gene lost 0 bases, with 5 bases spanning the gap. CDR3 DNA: TGTGCCAGCAGCCTAATGAACACTGAAGCTTTCTTT. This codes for CASSLMNTEAFF.

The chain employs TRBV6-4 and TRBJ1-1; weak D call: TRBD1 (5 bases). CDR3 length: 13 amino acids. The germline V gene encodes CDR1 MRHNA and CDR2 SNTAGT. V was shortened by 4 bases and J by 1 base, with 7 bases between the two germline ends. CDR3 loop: CASSVGENTEAFF. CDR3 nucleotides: TGTGCCAGCAGTGTAGGGGAGAACACTGAAGCTTTCTTT.

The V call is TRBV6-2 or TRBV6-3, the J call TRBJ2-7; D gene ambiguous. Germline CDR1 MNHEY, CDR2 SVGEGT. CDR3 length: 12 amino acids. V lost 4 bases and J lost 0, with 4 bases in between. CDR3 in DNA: TGTGCCAGCAGTTTATCCTCCTACGAGCAGTACTTC. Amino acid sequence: CASSLSSYEQYF.

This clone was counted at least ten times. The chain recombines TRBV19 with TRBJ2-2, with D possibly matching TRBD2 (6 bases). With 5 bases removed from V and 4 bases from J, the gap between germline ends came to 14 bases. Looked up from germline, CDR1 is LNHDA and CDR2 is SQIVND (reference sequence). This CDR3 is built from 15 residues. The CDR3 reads CASSPTAGPTGELFF. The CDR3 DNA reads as TGTGCCAGTAGTCCGACAGCGGGCCCCACCGGGGAGCTGTTTTTT.

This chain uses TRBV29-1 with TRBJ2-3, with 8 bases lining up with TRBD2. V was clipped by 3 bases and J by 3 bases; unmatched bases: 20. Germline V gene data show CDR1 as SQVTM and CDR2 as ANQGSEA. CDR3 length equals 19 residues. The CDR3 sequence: CSVDILGQRGQIVTDTQYF. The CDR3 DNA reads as TGCAGCGTTGATATCCTGGGCCAGCGGGGGCAGATCGTTACAGATACGCAGTATTTT.

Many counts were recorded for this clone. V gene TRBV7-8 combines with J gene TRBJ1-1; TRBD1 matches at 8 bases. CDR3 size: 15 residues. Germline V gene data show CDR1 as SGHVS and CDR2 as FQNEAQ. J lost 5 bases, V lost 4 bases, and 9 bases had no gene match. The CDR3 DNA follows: TGTGCCAGCAGCTCCCTCAGGGGGCGAAGGACTGAAGCTTTCTTT. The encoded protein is CASSSLRGRRTEAFF.

CDR3: CASALYGDRASGNTIYF. CDR3 nucleotides: TGTGCCAGCGCATTATACGGAGACAGGGCCTCTGGAAACACCATATATTTT. The V call is TRBV18, the J call TRBJ1-3; TRBD1 matches at 7 bases. The CDR3 totals 17 residues. With V trimmed by 8 bases and J by 0 bases, 13 bases remained unmatched. CDR1 is KGHSH and CDR2 is LQKENI in the germline V gene. Looking up the rest from reference TRBV18 and TRBJ1-3 gives the full variable domain: NAGVMQNPRHLVRRRGQEARLRCSPMKGHSHVYWYRQLPEEGLKFMVYLQKENIIDESGMPKERFSAEFPKEGPSILRIQQVVRGDSAAYFCASALYGDRASGNTIYFGEGSWLTVV.

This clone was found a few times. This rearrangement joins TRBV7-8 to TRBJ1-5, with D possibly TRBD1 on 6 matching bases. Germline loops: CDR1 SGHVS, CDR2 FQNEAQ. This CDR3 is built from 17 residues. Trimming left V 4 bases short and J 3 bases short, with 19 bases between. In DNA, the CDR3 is TGTGCCAGCAGCTCTCTACAACCGGGACATATCAATCAGCCCCAGCATTTT. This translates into CASSSLQPGHINQPQHF.

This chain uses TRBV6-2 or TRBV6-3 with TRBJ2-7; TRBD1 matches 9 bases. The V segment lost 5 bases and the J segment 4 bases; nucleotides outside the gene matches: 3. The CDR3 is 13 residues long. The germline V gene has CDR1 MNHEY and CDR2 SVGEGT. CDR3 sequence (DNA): TGTGCCAGCAGTCGGGGACAGGGTTACGAGCAGTACTTC. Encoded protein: CASSRGQGYEQYF.

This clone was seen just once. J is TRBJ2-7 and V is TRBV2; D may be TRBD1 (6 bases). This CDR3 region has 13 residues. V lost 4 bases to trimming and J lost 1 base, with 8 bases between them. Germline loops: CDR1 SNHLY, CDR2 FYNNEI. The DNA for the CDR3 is TGTGCCAGCAGTGTCGGACAGTCCTACGAGCAGTACTTC. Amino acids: CASSVGQSYEQYF.

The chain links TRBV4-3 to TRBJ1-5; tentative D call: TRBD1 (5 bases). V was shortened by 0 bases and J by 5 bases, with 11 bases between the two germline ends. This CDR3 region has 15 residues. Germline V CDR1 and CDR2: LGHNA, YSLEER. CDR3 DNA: TGCGCCAGCAGCCAAGATTCGGGGGACCATCAGCCCCAGCATTTT. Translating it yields CASSQDSGDHQPQHF.

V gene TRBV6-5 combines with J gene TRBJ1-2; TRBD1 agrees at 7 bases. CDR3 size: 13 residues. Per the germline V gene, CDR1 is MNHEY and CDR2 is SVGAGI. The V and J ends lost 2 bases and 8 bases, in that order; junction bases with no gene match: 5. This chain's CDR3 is CASSYTGVSGYTF. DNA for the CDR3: TGTGCCAGCAGTTACACAGGGGTGTCGGGCTACACCTTC.

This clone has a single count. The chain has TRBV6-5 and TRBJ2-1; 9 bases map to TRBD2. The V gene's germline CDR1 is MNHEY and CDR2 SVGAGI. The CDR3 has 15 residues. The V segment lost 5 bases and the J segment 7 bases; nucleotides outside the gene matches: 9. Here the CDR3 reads CASSTARGGRNEQFF. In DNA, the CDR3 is TGTGCCAGCAGTACGGCGCGGGGGGGGAGGAATGAGCAGTTCTTC.